One and the same sample provided the 5 T cell receptor beta chains below, sequenced in a study of cytomegalovirus exposure and HLA in healthy donors. A multiplex PCR was run with 60 Vbeta primers and 13 Jbeta primers. Using immunoSEQ multiplex PCR, the repertoire was profiled, and TCRdb retains in-frame clones only, with some absent. The sample lists approximately 100,000 clones, roughly three quarters occurring once. Specimen: PBMCs. These receptors all stem from a middle-aged woman in good health and CMV-seronegative.

The chain is built from TRBV27 and TRBJ1-5; D unresolved. Per germline, CDR1 MNHEY and CDR2 SMNVEV (reference sequence). Trimming took 6 bases from V and 7 from J, leaving 13 bases between them. This CDR3 is built from 13 residues. The chain's CDR3 is CASSGRNGQPQHF. The CDR3 DNA follows: TGTGCCAGCAGCGGGAGGAATGGACAGCCCCAGCATTTT.

V and J are TRBV21-1 and TRBJ2-7; TRBD1, the D gene given by the table, was not confirmed from the DNA. TRBV21-1 is recorded as a pseudogene. The CDR3 covers 15 residues. CDR3 residues: CASRLRGQEPYEQYF. For the CDR3, the DNA is TGTGCCAGCAGACTCCGCGGACAGGAGCCCTACGAGCAGTACTTC.

V is TRBV19 and J is TRBJ2-2, with unresolved D. Germline CDR1 reads LNHDA; CDR2 reads SQIVND (reference sequence). Trimming stripped 0 bases from V and 4 bases from J, with 6 bases between. This CDR3 comprises 14 residues. CDR3 bases: TGTGCCAGTAGTATAGATCGCGGCACCGGGGAGCTGTTTTTT. It specifies CASSIDRGTGELFF. The entire variable domain, with the rest obtained from reference TRBV19 and TRBJ2-2, is as follows: DGGITQSPKYLFRKEGQNVTLSCEQNLNHDAMYWYRQDPGQGLRLIYYSQIVNDFQKGDIAEGYSVSREKKESFPLTVTSAQKNPTAFYLCASSIDRGTGELFFGEGSRLTVL.

The chain links TRBV2 to TRBJ1-5; 9 bases map to TRBD1. The CDR3 length is 15 residues. CDR1 is SNHLY, CDR2 FYNNEI, per germline. V lost 4 bases to trimming and J lost 2 bases; unmatched junction nucleotides: 3. The CDR3 DNA is TGTGCCAGCAGTGGGGACAGGGTCCGCAATCAGCCCCAGCATTTT. Translating it yields CASSGDRVRNQPQHF. Full variable domain (missing parts from reference TRBV2 and TRBJ1-5): EPEVTQTPSHQVTQMGQEVILRCVPISNHLYFYWYRQILGQKVEFLVSFYNNEISEKSEIFDDQFSVERPDGSNFTLKIRSTKLEDSAMYFCASSGDRVRNQPQHFGDGTRLSIL.

The chain uses TRBV5-1 and TRBJ2-1, with 11 bases matching TRBD2. CDR1 is SGHRS, CDR2 YFSETQ, per germline. With 7 bases clipped from V and 9 bases from J, the junction kept 9 bases outside the gene matches. This CDR3 has 14 amino acids. The DNA of the CDR3 is TGCGCCAGCTGCCTTAGCGGGGGGGCCATTGAGCAGTTCTTC. Amino acid sequence: CASCLSGGAIEQFF.